Presented here are 10 T cell receptor beta chains from one specimen sequenced in a study of cytomegalovirus exposure and HLA in healthy donors. The PCR made use of 60 Vbeta and 13 Jbeta primers. Repertoires were generated with immunoSEQ multiplex PCR, while TCRdb's copy carries only in-frame clones and drops some. The table records under 250,000 clones, around 76% of them present only once. The sequenced sample was PBMCs. Receptors were obtained from a man aged 18 to 29 in good health and CMV-seronegative.

The rearrangement links TRBV5-5 to TRBJ1-2; D is unclear. The germline V gene has CDR1 SGHKS and CDR2 YYEKEE (reference sequence). The CDR3 extends over 13 amino acids. Trimming shortened V by 2 bases and J by 5 bases, and 10 bases separated the two germline ends. The CDR3 DNA reads as TGTGCCAGCAGCTTTATAGAACCTTATGGCTACACCTTC. This gives the protein CASSFIEPYGYTF.

The V gene is TRBV2, the J gene TRBJ2-1; 8 positions agree with TRBD2. V lost 8 bases and J lost 3; bases outside the gene matches: 9. Germline V gives CDR1 SNHLY, CDR2 FYNNEI. The CDR3 is made up of 15 amino acids. The CDR3 sequence is CASSQRERFYNEQFF. In DNA, the CDR3 is TGTGCCAGCTCCCAGCGGGAGAGGTTCTACAATGAGCAGTTCTTC.

CDR3 in amino acids: CASSLRTSGRAFADTQYF. As DNA, the CDR3 is TGTGCCAGCAGCCTTCGGACTAGCGGGAGGGCCTTCGCAGATACGCAGTATTTT. The chain uses TRBV4-2 and TRBJ2-3, with 15 bases identical to TRBD2. This CDR3 region has 18 residues. V was pared by 4 bases and J by 4 bases, with 9 bases of the junction left unmatched. Germline V lookup: CDR1 LGHNA, CDR2 YNFKEQ.

The CDR3 DNA reads TGTGCCAGCAGCTTAGCGGACAGGCGATCCTACGAGCAGTACTTC. It codes for CASSLADRRSYEQYF. V and J are TRBV7-9 and TRBJ2-7, with 7 bases lining up with TRBD1. V trimming: 0 bases; J trimming: 1 base; junction bases outside the gene matches: 3. CDR1 is SEHNR, CDR2 FQNEAQ, per germline (reference sequence). This CDR3 has 15 amino acids. Supplemented by reference TRBV7-9 and TRBJ2-7, the full variable domain reads DTGVSQNPRHKITKRGQNVTFRCDPISEHNRLYWYRQTLGQGPEFLTYFQNEAQLEKSRLLSDRFSAERPKGSFSTLEIQRTEQGDSAMYLCASSLADRRSYEQYFGPGTRLTVT.

The chain employs TRBV10-1 and TRBJ2-2; TRBD2 matches 7 bases. V was clipped by 3 bases and J by 6 bases; unmatched bases: 1. The length of the CDR3 is 13 residues. In germline, CDR1 is WNHNN, CDR2 SYGVQD (reference sequence). The CDR3 sequence: CASSEREAGELFF. CDR3 sequence (DNA): TGCGCCAGCAGTGAACGGGAGGCCGGGGAGCTGTTTTTT.

This clone has a single count. The chain recombines TRBV29-1 with TRBJ1-4; 10 nucleotides align to TRBD1. Germline CDR1 SQVTM, CDR2 ANQGSEA. With 0 bases clipped from V and 5 bases from J, the junction kept 12 bases outside the gene matches. This CDR3 comprises 18 residues. In nucleotides, the CDR3 is TGCAGCGTTGAAGATCCTTTTACCGAGGACAGGGGGAATGAAAAACTGTTTTTT. Translating it yields CSVEDPFTEDRGNEKLFF.

V and J are TRBV21-1 and TRBJ2-1; TRBD1, the D gene given by the table, was not confirmed from the DNA. TRBV21-1 is tagged as a pseudogene. The CDR3 spans 12 residues. The CDR3 sequence: CASSNSSPGKFF. The CDR3 bases are TGTGCCAGCAGCAATAGTTCCCCAGGTAAGTTCTTC.

V is TRBV5-1 and J is TRBJ1-1; TRBD1 agrees at 7 bases. J was trimmed by 3 bases and V by 0 bases; bases with no gene match: 2. Germline CDR1 SGHRS, CDR2 YFSETQ. The CDR3 is 14 residues long. The CDR3, as DNA: TGCGCCAGCAGCTTGGCAGGGACAGACACTGAAGCTTTCTTT. The encoded protein is CASSLAGTDTEAFF.

The chain has TRBV4-1 and TRBJ2-3, with 13 bases matching TRBD2. V was pared by 10 bases and J by 3 bases, with 4 bases of the junction left unmatched. CDR3 length equals 14 residues. Per the germline V gene, CDR1 is MGHRA and CDR2 is YSYEKL. CDR3 nucleotides: TGCGCCACCAGGACTAGCGGGAGTACAGATACGCAGTATTTT. It is translated as CATRTSGSTDTQYF.

This chain uses TRBV4-1 with TRBJ2-1, with a weak D call TRBD1 (5 bases). The ends were cut back, 6 bases at V and 3 bases at J, with 12 bases in the middle. The CDR3 is 14 amino acids. Germline V CDR1 and CDR2: MGHRA, YSYEKL. The CDR3, as DNA: TGCGCCAGCAGTCAAACAGACAGCTACAATGAGCAGTTCTTC. Residues: CASSQTDSYNEQFF.